A selection of T cell receptor beta chains follows, all from one sample in a study of T cell responses to AZD1222 COVID-19 vaccine. TCRdb's table, derived via immunoSEQ multiplex PCR, lists solely in-frame clones and lacks some. Among 120,000 or so clones listed, roughly 87% were seen once. Here the sequenced sample was peripheral blood, taken on day 0 of AZD1222 vaccination. Receptors were obtained from an adult in good health. Each CDR3 is given with its conserved first and last residue. The order of the fields is D gene, V gene, clone size, J gene, CDR3 DNA, CDR3 protein. A D gene is named only where the DNA matches it firmly. Clone size appears in some rows only: once, few, many, or a class for an expanded clone.

>.|TRBV28|.|TRBJ1-1
TGTGCCAGCAGGGGGGGATGGACTGAAGCTTTCTTT
CASRGGWTEAFF
>TRBD2|TRBV4-1|.|TRBJ2-4
TGCGCCAGCAGCCAAGTGGGGGGACTAGGCAAAAACATTCAGTACTTC
CASSQVGGLGKNIQYF
>.|TRBV4-3|.|TRBJ1-6
TGCGCCAGCAGCCAAGAACCAGGGCCAAATTCACCCCTCCACTTT
CASSQEPGPNSPLHF
>.|TRBV5-5|.|TRBJ1-2
TGTGCCAGCAGCTTGGACCAGGGGCTGAATGGCTACACCTTC
CASSLDQGLNGYTF
>.|TRBV11-2|.|TRBJ1-4
TGTGCCAGCAGCACCGGTGAAGGGACTAATGAAAAACTGTTTTTT
CASSTGEGTNEKLFF
>.|TRBV5-4|.|TRBJ1-3
TGTGCCAGCAGCTTGATAGATCGAGGAAACACCATATATTTT
CASSLIDRGNTIYF
>.|TRBV3-1/TRBV3-2|once|TRBJ2-3
TGTGCCAGCAGCCCCTCAGGGGCAGATACGCAGTATTTT
CASSPSGADTQYF
>.|TRBV29-1|.|TRBJ1-2
TGCAGCGTTCGAGGGGGGACATACTATGGCTACACCTTC
CSVRGGTYYGYTF
>.|TRBV6-2/TRBV6-3|.|TRBJ1-1
TGTGCCAGCAGTTACTCGCAGGGGAGGACTGAAGCTTTCTTT
CASSYSQGRTEAFF
>.|TRBV6-5|.|TRBJ1-1
TGTGCCAGCAGGTTGGGTGTGAACACTGAAGCTTTCTTT
CASRLGVNTEAFF
>.|TRBV3-1/TRBV3-2|.|TRBJ2-7
TGTGCCAGCACTCAAAGGGGCTCCTACGAGCAGTACTTC
CASTQRGSYEQYF
>TRBD2|TRBV6-2/TRBV6-3|few|TRBJ2-5
TGTGCCAGCGGCCCCGGACTAGCAAGTGAGACCCAGTACTTC
CASGPGLASETQYF
>.|TRBV11-2|.|TRBJ2-4
TGTGCCAGCAGCCCCGCTCTAAACATTCAGTACTTC
CASSPALNIQYF
>.|TRBV4-2|.|TRBJ1-6
TGTGCCAGCAGCCATCGTACGGATTCACCCCTCCACTTT
CASSHRTDSPLHF
>.|TRBV2|.|TRBJ2-4
TGTGCCAGCAGTGAAAACAGGCCGGAGAGCATTCAGTACTTC
CASSENRPESIQYF
>TRBD1|TRBV29-1|.|TRBJ1-2
TGCAGCGTTGTATACAGGGGATCTGGCTACACCTTC
CSVVYRGSGYTF
>.|TRBV5-5|.|TRBJ2-3
TGTGCCAGCAGCTTGGGGGCAGGGCTAGGCACAGATACGCAGTATTTT
CASSLGAGLGTDTQYF
>TRBD2|TRBV6-2/TRBV6-3|.|TRBJ2-7
TGTGCCAGCAGCCTCGTCGGGGGGGATTACTACGAGCAGTACTTC
CASSLVGGDYYEQYF
>TRBD1|TRBV4-1|.|TRBJ1-4
TGCGCCAGCAGCCAAGTCGGACAGGGGGCTCCGAAGAATGAAAAACTGTTTTTT
CASSQVGQGAPKNEKLFF
>TRBD2|TRBV7-2|.|TRBJ2-5
TGTGCCAGCAGCCCCGGGACTAGCCTGGAGACCCAGTACTTC
CASSPGTSLETQYF
>TRBD1|TRBV6-5|.|TRBJ1-5
TGTGCCAGCAGCGCGCAGGGGGAAGTCAATCAGCCCCAGCATTTT
CASSAQGEVNQPQHF
>.|TRBV6-1|.|TRBJ1-2
TGTGCCAGCAGTGAAGGGGGACCGGGACAAAGGATCTATGGCTACACCTTC
CASSEGGPGQRIYGYTF
>.|TRBV15|.|TRBJ2-7
TGTGCCACCAGCAGAGTTAGGATACCCTACGAGCAGTACTTC
CATSRVRIPYEQYF
>TRBD1|TRBV13|.|TRBJ2-3
TGTGCCAGCAGCCAGGGGACAGTTGCCGATACGCAGTATTTT
CASSQGTVADTQYF
>TRBD1|TRBV15|.|TRBJ1-2
TGTGCCACCAGCACCCGGACAGGGGTAAGCGCTGGCTACACCTTC
CATSTRTGVSAGYTF
>.|TRBV11-2|.|TRBJ2-3
TGTGCCAGCAGCTTCAGGTCCCGTTACACAGATACGCAGTATTTT
CASSFRSRYTDTQYF
>.|TRBV7-8|.|TRBJ1-3
TGTGCCAGCAGCCGAGACGGAAACTCTGGAAACACCATATATTTT
CASSRDGNSGNTIYF
>.|TRBV18|.|TRBJ2-7
TGTGCCAGCTCACCATATATGGGTGTAACCTACGAGCAGTACTTC
CASSPYMGVTYEQYF
>.|TRBV14|once|TRBJ1-6
TGTGCCAGCAGCCCCTCGGGATCACCCCTCCACTTT
CASSPSGSPLHF
>.|TRBV4-1|.|TRBJ2-7
TGCGCCAGCAGCCCCCTTCCTGAGGTGGTAGGAGGATACGAGCAGTACTTC
CASSPLPEVVGGYEQYF
>TRBD1|TRBV4-1|.|TRBJ2-1
TGCGCCAGCAGCCATCCGAGACAGGGGGTTAGCAATGAGCAGTTCTTC
CASSHPRQGVSNEQFF
>.|TRBV5-5|.|TRBJ1-2
TGTGCCAGCAGCCCCAGAAGGGCTAACTATGGCTACACCTTC
CASSPRRANYGYTF
>.|TRBV29-1|.|TRBJ2-5
TGCAGCGTCGCGGACCTAGAGACCCAGTACTTC
CSVADLETQYF
>.|TRBV6-5|.|TRBJ1-1
TGTGCCAGCAGTTTCGGGAGACGGGGGAACACTGAAGCTTTCTTT
CASSFGRRGNTEAFF
>.|TRBV30|.|TRBJ2-4
TGTGCCTGGAAAGGGGACCCAAACATTCAGTACTTC
CAWKGDPNIQYF
>TRBD1|TRBV15|.|TRBJ2-7
TGTGCCACCAGCAGGGGGCCGGGGACAGGGAATAACGAGCAGTACTTC
CATSRGPGTGNNEQYF
>TRBD1|TRBV4-3|.|TRBJ1-6
TGCGCCAGCAGCCAACAGGGGGAGGGAGGGTATAATTCACCCCTCCACTTT
CASSQQGEGGYNSPLHF
>TRBD1|TRBV2|.|TRBJ2-5
TGTGCCAGCAGTTACAGGGGTTGTGGCCAAGAGACCCAGTACTTC
CASSYRGCGQETQYF
>TRBD2|TRBV5-4|.|TRBJ2-1
TGTGCCAGCAGCTTGGGGGGGACTAGCGGTAACACCTACAATGAGCAGTTCTTC
CASSLGGTSGNTYNEQFF
>.|TRBV18|.|TRBJ1-2
TGTGCCAGCTCTCCCGAAAAAAACTATGGCTACACCTTC
CASSPEKNYGYTF
>.|TRBV21-1|.|TRBJ1-2
TGTGCCAGCAGCAAAGTGGGCATCAACTATGGCTACACCTTC
CASSKVGINYGYTF
>TRBD2|TRBV12-3/TRBV12-4|.|TRBJ2-7
TGTGCCAGCAGGGCGGGGGTTGGCGAGCAGTACTTC
CASRAGVGEQYF